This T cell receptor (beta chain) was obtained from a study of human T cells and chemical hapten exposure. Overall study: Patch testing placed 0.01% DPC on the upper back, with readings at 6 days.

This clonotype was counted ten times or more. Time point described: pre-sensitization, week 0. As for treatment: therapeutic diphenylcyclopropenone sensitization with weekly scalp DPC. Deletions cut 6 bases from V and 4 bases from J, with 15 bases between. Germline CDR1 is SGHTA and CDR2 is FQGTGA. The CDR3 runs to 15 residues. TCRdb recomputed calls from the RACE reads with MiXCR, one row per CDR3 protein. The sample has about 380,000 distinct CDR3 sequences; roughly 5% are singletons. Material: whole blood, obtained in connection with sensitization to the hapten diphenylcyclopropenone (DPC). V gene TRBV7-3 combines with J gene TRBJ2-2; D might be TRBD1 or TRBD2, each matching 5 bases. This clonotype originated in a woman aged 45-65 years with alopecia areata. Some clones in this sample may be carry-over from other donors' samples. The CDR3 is CASSPLSGSTGELFF. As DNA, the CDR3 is TGTGCCAGCAGTCCCCTGTCAGGGAGCACCGGGGAGCTGTTTTTT.